This is a list of T cell receptor beta chains from one sample in a study of PD-L1 blockade in urothelial cancer. The protocol was immunoSEQ multiplex PCR, while the TCRdb copy is restricted to in-frame clones and leaves out a portion. The profile shows about 53,000 clones, around 85% of them singletons. The sequencing used PBMCs, collected around atezolizumab (anti-PD-L1) treatment. These receptor sequences come from a woman in her sixties or seventies with urothelial cancer. The CDR3 runs from the conserved cysteine through the conserved F or W. Fields, in order: V gene, J gene, D gene, clone size, CDR3 protein, CDR3 DNA. A D gene is named only where the DNA matches it firmly. For some rows the clone size is stated as once, few or many, or as a class when expanded; others skip it.

V gene: TRBV19; J gene: TRBJ2-1; D gene: TRBD2; clone size: -; CDR3 protein: CASSSPGAGGILGEQFF; CDR3 DNA: TGTGCCAGTAGTAGCCCTGGGGCGGGGGGGATCTTAGGTGAGCAGTTCTTC
V gene: TRBV2; J gene: TRBJ1-1; D gene: -; clone size: few; CDR3 protein: CASSDEVNTEAFF; CDR3 DNA: TGTGCCAGCAGTGATGAGGTGAACACTGAAGCTTTCTTT
V gene: TRBV4-1; J gene: TRBJ1-2; D gene: -; clone size: -; CDR3 protein: CASSQEGAQNNYGYTF; CDR3 DNA: TGCGCCAGCAGCCAAGAAGGGGCGCAGAATAACTATGGCTACACCTTC
V gene: TRBV6-1; J gene: TRBJ2-5; D gene: -; clone size: -; CDR3 protein: CASSEQGSGTQYF; CDR3 DNA: TGTGCCAGCAGTGAACAGGGGTCCGGGACCCAGTACTTC
V gene: TRBV5-8; J gene: TRBJ1-5; D gene: -; clone size: -; CDR3 protein: CASSFAGNQPQHF; CDR3 DNA: TGTGCCAGCAGCTTCGCAGGCAATCAGCCCCAGCATTTT
V gene: TRBV7-2; J gene: TRBJ1-1; D gene: TRBD1; clone size: -; CDR3 protein: CASSLQIQGKAEAFF; CDR3 DNA: TGTGCCAGCAGCTTACAGATACAGGGGAAGGCTGAAGCTTTCTTT
V gene: TRBV5-1; J gene: TRBJ2-3; D gene: TRBD2; clone size: -; CDR3 protein: CASSLLAGASTDTQYF; CDR3 DNA: TGCGCCAGCAGCTTGCTAGCGGGAGCGAGCACAGATACGCAGTATTTT
V gene: TRBV4-2; J gene: TRBJ2-2; D gene: TRBD2; clone size: -; CDR3 protein: CASSRSGSSTGELFF; CDR3 DNA: TGTGCCAGCAGCCGGAGCGGGAGTAGTACCGGGGAGCTGTTTTTT
V gene: TRBV6-5; J gene: TRBJ2-3; D gene: TRBD1; clone size: -; CDR3 protein: CASSPRQGHTQYF; CDR3 DNA: TGTGCCAGCAGTCCCCGACAGGGCCATACGCAGTATTTT
V gene: TRBV18; J gene: TRBJ2-2; D gene: -; clone size: -; CDR3 protein: CASSEKNTGELFF; CDR3 DNA: TGTGCCAGCTCAGAGAAGAACACCGGGGAGCTGTTTTTT
V gene: TRBV15; J gene: TRBJ2-1; D gene: TRBD2; clone size: -; CDR3 protein: CATSRGGVGLAYNEQFF; CDR3 DNA: TGTGCCACCAGCAGGGGGGGTGTTGGACTAGCTTACAATGAGCAGTTCTTC
V gene: TRBV29-1; J gene: TRBJ2-5; D gene: -; clone size: medium-sized; CDR3 protein: CSVEGDTPTQETQYF; CDR3 DNA: TGCAGCGTTGAAGGTGACACTCCAACTCAAGAGACCCAGTACTTC
V gene: TRBV27; J gene: TRBJ2-7; D gene: -; clone size: -; CDR3 protein: CASSLAGSSYEQYF; CDR3 DNA: TGTGCCAGCAGTTTAGCAGGGTCATCCTACGAGCAGTACTTC
V gene: TRBV23-1; J gene: TRBJ2-1; D gene: -; clone size: once; CDR3 protein: CASSQLYPSYPGKPVF; CDR3 DNA: TGCGCCAGCAGTCAATTGTATCCAAGCTACCCGGGAAAGCCAGTCTTC
V gene: TRBV27; J gene: TRBJ2-1; D gene: TRBD2; clone size: -; CDR3 protein: CASRLARSSYNEQFF; CDR3 DNA: TGTGCCAGCCGACTAGCGAGGAGCTCCTACAATGAGCAGTTCTTC
V gene: TRBV28; J gene: TRBJ2-3; D gene: -; clone size: -; CDR3 protein: CASSPLTGVTDTQYF; CDR3 DNA: TGTGCCAGCAGTCCCCTAACGGGAGTTACAGATACGCAGTATTTT
V gene: TRBV11-2; J gene: TRBJ1-2; D gene: TRBD1; clone size: -; CDR3 protein: CASSLAKYRDSYYNYGYTF; CDR3 DNA: TGTGCCAGCAGCTTAGCAAAATACCGGGACAGCTATTATAACTATGGCTACACCTTC
V gene: TRBV9; J gene: TRBJ2-6; D gene: -; clone size: -; CDR3 protein: CASSVVPRSSGANVLTF; CDR3 DNA: TGTGCCAGCAGCGTAGTCCCTAGATCCTCTGGGGCCAACGTCCTGACTTTC
V gene: TRBV19; J gene: TRBJ1-1; D gene: -; clone size: few; CDR3 protein: CASSLRLGTEAFF; CDR3 DNA: TGTGCCAGTAGTCTGCGCCTCGGGACTGAAGCTTTCTTT